The clone carrying this T cell receptor (beta chain) has more than one count but fewer than ten. As to time point: newly diagnosed GD, antithyroid drugs for less than 3 months. PBMC RNA was the source of the TCR library. Through Arm-PCR of CDR3 regions and iRepertoire HTBI primers, TCR beta libraries were built. TCRdb recomputed calls from the multiplex PCR reads with MiXCR, one row per CDR3 protein. The repertoire has hundreds of thousands of distinct CDR3 sequences, about 16% of them found once; the top ten carry approximately 12%. The data stem from a study of regulatory T cells in long-lasting Graves disease. Germline values: CDR1 SGHAT, CDR2 FQNNGV. CDR3 size: 17 residues. V trimming: 3 bases; J trimming: 5 bases; junction bases outside the gene matches: 10. The same sample was also used in a study of T cells in Graves' hyperthyroidism and ophthalmopathy.

The input for sequencing was peripheral blood mononuclear cells (PBMCs), taken at new diagnosis, from a patient treated with antithyroid drugs. The genes are TRBV11-2 and TRBJ2-3; the match to TRBD2 covers 11 bases. The sequence was collected from a man younger than 30 with Graves disease. CDR3 loop: CASSFTDSGGAGDTQYF. DNA for the CDR3: TGTGCCAGCAGCTTCACGGATAGCGGGGGGGCCGGAGATACGCAGTATTTT.